One T cell receptor beta chain is described in this entry. Its antigen remains unidentified. One base away lies a much larger clone, so this may be a sequencing read error. This sample is part of a study of blood T cells in healthy people across ages. Across the whole study: Capture via template switching afforded approximately one barcoded beta molecule per two T cells. Study conclusions and caveats: Per-million-T-cell TCR beta diversity fell roughly linearly with age.

Germline lookup yields CDR1 MDHEN and CDR2 SYDVKM. The CDR3 is 17 residues long. Using a J-beta primer mix together with a sample-barcoded 5' primer, a second PCR was run for roughly 7 to 11 cycles. All samples yielded 2.5 million or more CDR3-containing paired-end reads. TCRdb reprocessed the 5' RACE reads with MiXCR, giving one entry per CDR3 protein. Of roughly 650,000 distinct CDR3 sequences listed, approximately 29% were seen once; the top ten hold 15% to 17%. The rearrangement uses TRBV28 and TRBJ1-2, with TRBD1 identical over 7 bases. This clonotype originated in a woman older than 75 in good health. Sample: blood. CDR3 nucleotides: TGTGTCAGCAGTTTCCCTAATGCTAGGGGGCGCGGCTATGGCTACACCTTC. This sequence encodes CVSSFPNARGRGYGYTF.